Listed below are T cell receptor beta chains from one sample, sequenced in a study of T-cell reconstitution after alpha-beta-depleted transplantation in children. TCRdb re-called the PCR reads through MiXCR, storing one row per CDR3 protein. The repertoire includes some 500,000 distinct CDR3 sequences, approximately 16% of them detected once, and 3.3% sits in the top ten. The source was PBMCs from the stem cell graft donor, collected from the stem cell graft. The receptor source for this set is a human donor who donated a stem cell graft to a child with acute lymphoblastic leukemia. Each CDR3 is given with its conserved first and last residue. Each record gives: clone size, D gene, J gene, V gene, CDR3 DNA, CDR3 protein. D genes are given only for firm matches. Only some rows state a clone size, as once, few, many or a class for expanded clones.

clone size: few; D gene: TRBD2; J gene: TRBJ2-1; V gene: TRBV27; CDR3 DNA: TGTGCCAGCGGCCTCGGGACTAGCGTCTATGAGCAGTTCTTC; CDR3 protein: CASGLGTSVYEQFF
clone size: -; D gene: TRBD2; J gene: TRBJ2-7; V gene: TRBV20-1; CDR3 DNA: TGCAGTGCTAGAGATTCCGGGACTAGCGGGAGGTACGAGCAGTACTTC; CDR3 protein: CSARDSGTSGRYEQYF
clone size: -; D gene: -; J gene: TRBJ2-5; V gene: TRBV5-1; CDR3 DNA: TGCGCCAGCAGCCCCTGGGCCTCTCGGGAGACCCAGTACTTC; CDR3 protein: CASSPWASRETQYF
clone size: -; D gene: -; J gene: TRBJ2-7; V gene: TRBV18; CDR3 DNA: TGTGCCAGCTCACCAGGGGGGTACTCCTACGAGCAGTACTTC; CDR3 protein: CASSPGGYSYEQYF
clone size: -; D gene: TRBD2; J gene: TRBJ2-1; V gene: TRBV7-3; CDR3 DNA: TGTGCCACCAGCTTAACGTGGCGGGAGGCTGTTCCCAATGAGCAGTTCTTC; CDR3 protein: CATSLTWREAVPNEQFF
clone size: -; D gene: TRBD2; J gene: TRBJ2-1; V gene: TRBV19; CDR3 DNA: TGTGCCAGTAGTACGGCGGGAGGCTACAATGAGCAGTTCTTC; CDR3 protein: CASSTAGGYNEQFF
clone size: few; D gene: TRBD2; J gene: TRBJ2-1; V gene: TRBV29-1; CDR3 DNA: TGCAGCGATGGGGAGCGGGAGCCCCATGAGCAGTTCTTC; CDR3 protein: CSDGEREPHEQFF
clone size: -; D gene: -; J gene: TRBJ1-2; V gene: TRBV12-3/TRBV12-4; CDR3 DNA: TGTGCCAGCACCCCAGCGCGTATGAACTATGGCTACACCTTC; CDR3 protein: CASTPARMNYGYTF
clone size: -; D gene: TRBD1; J gene: TRBJ1-1; V gene: TRBV12-3/TRBV12-4; CDR3 DNA: TGTGCCAGCGGAACCGAGACAGGGGGGGGGACTGAAGCTTTCTTT; CDR3 protein: CASGTETGGGTEAFF
clone size: -; D gene: -; J gene: TRBJ2-3; V gene: TRBV9; CDR3 DNA: TGTGCCAGCAGCGCCCGAGTCAATCCGGGACTCGCACCAGATACGCAGTATTTT; CDR3 protein: CASSARVNPGLAPDTQYF
clone size: few; D gene: -; J gene: TRBJ2-1; V gene: TRBV20-1; CDR3 DNA: TGCAGTGCTACTCACAATGAGCAGTTCTTC; CDR3 protein: CSATHNEQFF
clone size: few; D gene: -; J gene: TRBJ1-4; V gene: TRBV7-9; CDR3 DNA: TGTGCCAGCAGGAAGGGACGTTCTGCAACTAATGAAAAACTGTTTTTT; CDR3 protein: CASRKGRSATNEKLFF
clone size: few; D gene: -; J gene: TRBJ1-6; V gene: TRBV7-3; CDR3 DNA: TGTGCCAGCAGCCCGTCGGGGGGGTCACCCCTCCACTTT; CDR3 protein: CASSPSGGSPLHF
clone size: -; D gene: -; J gene: TRBJ1-4; V gene: TRBV20-1; CDR3 DNA: TGCAGTGCTGCAGAAACAGGTCCGCGTGAAAAACTGTTTTTT; CDR3 protein: CSAAETGPREKLFF
clone size: -; D gene: TRBD1; J gene: TRBJ1-2; V gene: TRBV29-1; CDR3 DNA: TGCAGCGTTGAAGGGACAGGAAGACTTAACTATGGCTACACCTTC; CDR3 protein: CSVEGTGRLNYGYTF
clone size: -; D gene: TRBD2; J gene: TRBJ2-3; V gene: TRBV4-1; CDR3 DNA: TGCGCCAGCAGCCAGATGCCCGGGAGGACAGATACGCAGTATTTT; CDR3 protein: CASSQMPGRTDTQYF
clone size: -; D gene: -; J gene: TRBJ2-1; V gene: TRBV7-9; CDR3 DNA: TGTGCCAGCAGCCCTCTCGGGCCTTACAATGAGCAGTTCTTC; CDR3 protein: CASSPLGPYNEQFF